A single sample gave rise to the 22 T cell receptor beta chains below, sequenced in a study of cytotoxic CD8 clonotypes in ibrutinib-treated CLL. Method: immunoSEQ multiplex PCR; TCRdb's copy keeps in-frame clones and lacks some. The table has 35,000 to 50,000 clones, more than 60% seen once. The sequenced sample was PBMCs, obtained after 12 months of ibrutinib treatment. Receptors were obtained from a human donor with chronic lymphocytic leukemia.

J is TRBJ2-7 and V is TRBV4-2; 9 nucleotides line up with TRBD1. Germline-derived CDR1 and CDR2 are LGHNA and YNFKEQ. The CDR3 runs 14 residues. After removal of 4 bases from V and 0 bases from J, the junction contained 1 base not matched to a gene. The CDR3 DNA is TGTGCCAGCAGCCGACAGGGGGGCTCCTACGAGCAGTACTTC. Translation gives CASSRQGGSYEQYF.

Here the CDR3 DNA reads TGTGCCAGCAGTTTAACCTTAGGGCCGAGCACAGATACGCAGTATTTT. Its translation: CASSLTLGPSTDTQYF. The rearrangement links TRBV28 to TRBJ2-3; D gene uncertain. Deletions cut 2 bases from V and 0 bases from J, with 12 bases between. In germline, CDR1 is MDHEN, CDR2 SYDVKM. The CDR3 runs to 16 residues.

This clone was counted a few times. The chain is built from TRBV18 and TRBJ2-7, with TRBD2 identical over 10 bases. The germline V gene has CDR1 KGHSH and CDR2 LQKENI. V shed 2 bases, J shed 3 bases, and the junction held 4 bases outside the gene matches. CDR3 length: 15 amino acids. CDR3 nucleotide sequence: TGTGCCAGCTCACCAAAGGCTAGCGGGAGCTACGAGCAGTACTTC. This translates into CASSPKASGSYEQYF. The full variable domain, its missing parts supplied by reference TRBV18 and TRBJ2-7, is NAGVMQNPRHLVRRRGQEARLRCSPMKGHSHVYWYRQLPEEGLKFMVYLQKENIIDESGMPKERFSAEFPKEGPSILRIQQVVRGDSAAYFCASSPKASGSYEQYFGPGTRLTVT.

This chain links TRBV6-1 with TRBJ2-5, with D perhaps TRBD1 (5 bases). Trimming removed 3 bases at V and 5 bases at J, with 16 bases between. The CDR3 spans 15 residues. CDR1 and CDR2 from the germline V gene are MNHNS and SASEGT. The chain's CDR3 is CASSDSGRVWETQYF. CDR3 nucleotide sequence: TGTGCCAGCAGTGACTCGGGCAGGGTCTGGGAGACCCAGTACTTC.

This chain uses TRBV10-1 with TRBJ2-1; D is possibly TRBD2 (6 bases). The CDR3 has 13 residues. V gave up 5 bases and J gave up 8 bases, with 13 bases separating them. Looked up from germline, CDR1 is WNHNN and CDR2 is SYGVQD (reference sequence). The DNA for the CDR3 is TGCGCCAGCAGTCTGCGACTAGGCGATGAGCAGTTCTTC. This translates into CASSLRLGDEQFF.

The CDR3 DNA follows: TGTGCCGGGGCAGGGGCTCATGGCTACACCTTC. This gives the protein CAGAGAHGYTF. The chain couples TRBV30 to TRBJ1-2, with a tentative D call TRBD1 (6 bases). Germline V gene sequence: CDR1 GTSNPN, CDR2 SVGIG (reference sequence). Trimming shortened V by 8 bases and J by 6 bases, and 13 bases separated the two germline ends. The CDR3 spans 11 residues.

V usage is TRBV29-1 and J usage is TRBJ1-1; D unresolved. Germline V gene data show CDR1 as SQVTM and CDR2 as ANQGSEA. This CDR3 comprises 11 residues. V lost 4 bases to trimming and J lost 2 bases, with 5 bases between them. This chain's CDR3 is CSVGHNTEAFF. The CDR3 DNA follows: TGCAGCGTTGGTCACAACACTGAAGCTTTCTTT. The full variable domain, its missing parts supplied by reference TRBV29-1 and TRBJ1-1, is SAVISQKPSRDICQRGTSLTIQCQVDSQVTMMFWYRQQPGQSLTLIATANQGSEATYESGFVIDKFPISRPNLTFSTLTVSNMSPEDSSIYLCSVGHNTEAFFGQGTRLTVV.

The chain carries TRBV27 and TRBJ1-6; 7 positions agree with TRBD1. CDR1 is MNHEY and CDR2 is SMNVEV in the germline V gene (reference sequence). The CDR3 totals 16 residues. The J segment lost 8 bases and the V segment lost 2 bases, leaving 9 bases of the junction unmatched. The CDR3 nucleotides read TGTGCCAGCAGTTTAAGATGGACAGGCGGGGATTCACCCCTCCACTTT. It translates to CASSLRWTGGDSPLHF.

The chain carries TRBV4-3 and TRBJ2-1; D call uncertain. CDR3 size: 15 residues. From germline, CDR1 is LGHNA and CDR2 YSLEER. V dropped 4 bases and J dropped 3 bases, with 13 bases sitting between them. The CDR3 loop is CASSRGTADYNEQFF. In DNA form, the CDR3 reads TGCGCCAGCAGCCGCGGTACAGCCGACTACAATGAGCAGTTCTTC.

This chain connects TRBV7-2 to TRBJ1-2; D not resolved. V was cut by 1 base and J by 3 bases, with 9 bases left in between. Germline V lookup: CDR1 SGHTA, CDR2 FQGNSA. The CDR3 totals 14 residues. The CDR3 nucleotides read TGTGCCAGCAGCTTAGTCCCAGGATACTATGGCTACACCTTC. Translation gives CASSLVPGYYGYTF.

This chain uses TRBV19 with TRBJ2-7; D is ambiguous. Germline values: CDR1 LNHDA, CDR2 SQIVND (reference sequence). CDR3 length: 14 residues. Deletions cut 3 bases from V and 2 bases from J, with 11 bases between. The DNA of the CDR3 is TGTGCCAGTAGTATCTCCACCGCGACCTACGAGCAGTACTTC. Its protein product is CASSISTATYEQYF. Full variable domain (remainder filled in from reference TRBV19 and TRBJ2-7): DGGITQSPKYLFRKEGQNVTLSCEQNLNHDAMYWYRQDPGQGLRLIYYSQIVNDFQKGDIAEGYSVSREKKESFPLTVTSAQKNPTAFYLCASSISTATYEQYFGPGTRLTVT.

The CDR3 region is CASRWDRGSYEQYF. CDR3 sequence (DNA): TGTGCCAGCAGGTGGGACAGGGGCTCCTACGAGCAGTACTTC. This chain uses TRBV2 with TRBJ2-7; 10 bases map to TRBD1. With 6 bases clipped from V and 0 bases from J, the junction kept 2 bases outside the gene matches. Germline values: CDR1 SNHLY, CDR2 FYNNEI. This CDR3 has 14 amino acids.

This rearrangement joins TRBV18 to TRBJ2-3, with D hard to call. This CDR3 has 14 amino acids. Germline V CDR1 and CDR2: KGHSH, LQKENI. Trimming pared 6 bases from V and 6 bases from J, leaving 16 bases between. The CDR3 nucleotides are TGTGCCAGCTCTTCGACGTCAGGTACCGATACGCAGTATTTT. Protein product: CASSSTSGTDTQYF.

The V and J genes are TRBV6-1 and TRBJ2-1; 11 positions agree with TRBD2. CDR3 size: 17 residues. V dropped 2 bases and J dropped 6; count of bases not matched to a gene: 9. CDR1 is MNHNS, CDR2 SASEGT, per germline. The CDR3 protein is CASSEQSRLAGFNEQFF. The CDR3 DNA reads as TGTGCCAGCAGTGAACAGAGTCGACTAGCGGGATTCAATGAGCAGTTCTTC.

The chain couples TRBV19 to TRBJ2-7; D possibly uses TRBD1 or TRBD2 (6 bases each). V was cut by 10 bases and J by 1 base, with 17 bases left in between. Germline lookup yields CDR1 LNHDA and CDR2 SQIVND (reference sequence). The CDR3 covers 14 residues. The CDR3 spells CATGTGGGSYEQYF. CDR3 nucleotide sequence: TGTGCCACCGGGACTGGAGGGGGTTCCTACGAGCAGTACTTC.

This clone was seen once. The chain joins TRBV28 to TRBJ2-7, with D possibly TRBD2 on 6 matching bases. The CDR3 contains 15 residues. In germline, CDR1 is MDHEN, CDR2 SYDVKM. The V and J ends lost 7 bases and 5 bases respectively, with 21 bases between them. The CDR3 nucleotides read TGTGCCAGCACCAACGGAGGGACCCAATGGCACGAGCAGTACTTC. This encodes CASTNGGTQWHEQYF.

The chain recombines TRBV15 with TRBJ1-4; possibly TRBD1 for D (5 bases). CDR3 length: 16 amino acids. Germline V gene sequence: CDR1 LNHNV, CDR2 YYDKDF (reference sequence). V lost 0 bases, J lost 6 bases, and 14 bases lay in between. CDR3 in DNA: TGTGCCACCAGCAGAGATCCGGGACTGGGGGATGAAAAACTGTTTTTT. Amino acids: CATSRDPGLGDEKLFF.

This clone was seen a handful of times. The rearrangement links TRBV4-1 to TRBJ1-2; D gene unclear. This CDR3 contains 13 residues. Germline V CDR1 and CDR2: MGHRA, YSYEKL. Deletions cut 0 bases from V and 4 bases from J, with 6 bases between. This CDR3 reads CASSQDPGYGYTF. CDR3 sequence (DNA): TGCGCCAGCAGCCAAGATCCGGGCTATGGCTACACCTTC.

In its sample, this clone was seen once. The chain is built from TRBV28 and TRBJ2-7; D could derive from TRBD1 or TRBD2 (6 bases each). The V end lost 8 bases, the J end lost 7 bases, and 12 bases lay between the germline ends. Germline CDR1 and CDR2: MDHEN and SYDVKM. CDR3 length equals 11 residues. CDR3 nucleotide sequence: TGTGCCAGCGGAGGGGGTTGGGAGCAGTACTTC. This translates into CASGGGWEQYF. Full variable domain (missing parts from reference TRBV28 and TRBJ2-7): DVKVTQSSRYLVKRTGEKVFLECVQDMDHENMFWYRQDPGLGLRLIYFSYDVKMKEKGDIPEGYSVSREKKERFSLILESASTNQTSMYLCASGGGWEQYFGPGTRLTVT.

This clone was observed a handful of times. This sequence joins TRBV28 and TRBJ2-5; no reliable D call. CDR1 is MDHEN and CDR2 is SYDVKM in the germline V gene. The CDR3 length is 13 residues. Deletions cut 8 bases from V and 4 bases from J, with 14 bases between. The CDR3 protein is CASQVISVETQYF. In nucleotides, the CDR3 is TGTGCCAGCCAGGTTATCTCTGTAGAGACCCAGTACTTC.

The J gene is TRBJ2-3, the V gene TRBV10-1; TRBD2 matches 10 bases. Germline-derived CDR1 and CDR2 are WNHNN and SYGVQD (reference sequence). The CDR3 runs to 15 residues. Trimming cost V 6 bases and J 2 bases; bases outside gene matches: 5. CDR3 protein: CASSSTSGITDTQYF. The DNA of the CDR3 is TGCGCCAGCAGCTCAACTAGCGGGATCACAGATACGCAGTATTTT.

The chain is built from TRBV29-1 and TRBJ2-1, with a possible D match to TRBD1 (6 bases). CDR3 length: 14 residues. Trimming cost V 6 bases and J 3 bases, with 15 bases left between them. Germline V gene lookup returns CDR1 SQVTM and CDR2 ANQGSEA. The CDR3 bases are TGCAGCGTCGGCAAAGGGGGTAGCTACAATGAGCAGTTCTTC. It translates to CSVGKGGSYNEQFF.